A selection of T cell receptor beta chains follows, all from one sample in a study of glioma-infiltrating T cells after dendritic cell vaccination. Assay used: immunoSEQ multiplex PCR; TCRdb lists only in-frame clones, some missing. The data contain 85,000 to 100,000 clones, 80% of them singletons. The sequenced sample was blood, obtained after dendritic cell vaccination. The receptors derive from a human donor with glioblastoma. Both conserved end residues are part of each CDR3. A D gene is named only where the DNA matches it firmly. Expanded clones get a size class; other rows say once, few or many, or leave the size out.

d_gene: -; abundance: -; j_gene: TRBJ1-2; v_gene: TRBV5-1; CDR3aa: CASSQGTGSGGYTF; CDR3nt: TGCGCCAGCAGCCAAGGAACAGGGAGTGGTGGCTACACCTTC
d_gene: -; abundance: -; j_gene: TRBJ1-5; v_gene: TRBV6-5; CDR3aa: CASRALRGQPQHF; CDR3nt: TGTGCCAGCCGTGCCCTTCGGGGACAGCCCCAGCATTTT
d_gene: TRBD1; abundance: once; j_gene: TRBJ2-1; v_gene: TRBV9; CDR3aa: CASSLTGTVYNEQFF; CDR3nt: TGTGCCAGCAGCCTCACCGGGACAGTCTACAATGAGCAGTTCTTC
d_gene: TRBD1; abundance: -; j_gene: TRBJ2-7; v_gene: TRBV10-3; CDR3aa: CAISESGGWQYF; CDR3nt: TGTGCCATCAGTGAGTCAGGGGGCTGGCAGTACTTC
d_gene: -; abundance: -; j_gene: TRBJ1-1; v_gene: TRBV28; CDR3aa: CASSSPTAMNTEAFF; CDR3nt: TGTGCCAGCAGTTCCCCCACAGCCATGAACACTGAAGCTTTCTTT
d_gene: -; abundance: -; j_gene: TRBJ1-2; v_gene: TRBV15; CDR3aa: CATSRDQTGLVGYTF; CDR3nt: TGTGCCACCAGCAGAGACCAGACAGGTTTAGTTGGCTACACCTTC
d_gene: TRBD1; abundance: few; j_gene: TRBJ2-4; v_gene: TRBV27; CDR3aa: CASADGGQGGNIQYF; CDR3nt: TGTGCCAGCGCTGACGGCGGACAGGGTGGCAACATTCAGTACTTC
d_gene: -; abundance: -; j_gene: TRBJ1-5; v_gene: TRBV23-1; CDR3aa: CASSQPTSTLCSNQPQHF; CDR3nt: TGCGCCAGCAGTCAACCCACCTCGACTCTGTGTAGCAATCAGCCCCAGCATTTT
d_gene: -; abundance: -; j_gene: TRBJ1-2; v_gene: TRBV5-1; CDR3aa: CASSLGREANYGYTF; CDR3nt: TGCGCCAGCAGCTTGGGTCGGGAAGCTAACTATGGCTACACCTTC
d_gene: -; abundance: -; j_gene: TRBJ1-5; v_gene: TRBV20-1; CDR3aa: CSAAVDQPQHF; CDR3nt: TGCAGCGCGGCGGTAGATCAGCCCCAGCATTTT
d_gene: TRBD2; abundance: -; j_gene: TRBJ2-1; v_gene: TRBV7-3; CDR3aa: CASSLGLAGVNEQFF; CDR3nt: TGTGCCAGCAGCCTTGGACTAGCGGGAGTTAATGAGCAGTTCTTC
d_gene: TRBD2; abundance: -; j_gene: TRBJ2-7; v_gene: TRBV5-1; CDR3aa: CASSLSLAGVDEQYF; CDR3nt: TGCGCCAGCAGCTTGTCACTAGCGGGAGTTGACGAGCAGTACTTC
d_gene: TRBD2; abundance: -; j_gene: TRBJ2-3; v_gene: TRBV7-2; CDR3aa: CASSLGGLVGDTQYF; CDR3nt: TGTGCCAGCAGCTTAGGGGGACTAGTTGGAGATACGCAGTATTTT
d_gene: TRBD2; abundance: once; j_gene: TRBJ2-5; v_gene: TRBV29-1; CDR3aa: CSETSAETQYF; CDR3nt: TGCAGCGAAACTAGCGCCGAGACCCAGTACTTC
d_gene: -; abundance: -; j_gene: TRBJ2-1; v_gene: TRBV11-2; CDR3aa: CASSLGPFRGQSYNEQFF; CDR3nt: TGTGCCAGCAGCTTAGGCCCGTTTCGCGGGCAGTCATACAATGAGCAGTTCTTC
d_gene: -; abundance: few; j_gene: TRBJ1-4; v_gene: TRBV2; CDR3aa: CASRSTGNEKLFF; CDR3nt: TGTGCCAGCAGGTCTACAGGCAATGAAAAACTGTTTTTT
d_gene: TRBD1; abundance: once; j_gene: TRBJ2-7; v_gene: TRBV4-2; CDR3aa: CASSQDNTGGKVEQYF; CDR3nt: TGTGCCAGCAGCCAAGATAACACAGGGGGCAAGGTCGAGCAGTACTTC
d_gene: TRBD1; abundance: once; j_gene: TRBJ2-7; v_gene: TRBV11-2; CDR3aa: CASSPLGRGPEQYF; CDR3nt: TGTGCCAGCAGCCCACTGGGCAGGGGGCCCGAGCAGTACTTC